The following is a T cell receptor (beta chain) sequence with its context. The target antigen is unknown. The data derive from a study of cytomegalovirus exposure and HLA in healthy donors. PCR was performed using 60 Vbeta and 13 Jbeta primers. Only in-frame clones appear in the TCRdb table, and some are missing; sequencing was by immunoSEQ multiplex PCR. The sample carries 170,000 or so clones, around 80% recorded once. Findings and limits, study-wide: A cluster of highly shared sequence variants was likely a sequencing artifact. The authors listed approximately 160 TCR beta chains as cytomegalovirus-associated.

After removal of 5 bases from V and 2 bases from J, the junction contained 7 bases not matched to a gene. Germline V CDR1 and CDR2: SGHAT, FQNNGV. This CDR3 has 15 amino acids. Sequencing input: PBMCs. The TCR was taken from a woman in her 30s in good health and CMV-seropositive. This rearrangement joins TRBV11-2 to TRBJ2-3, with 7 bases that match TRBD1. In nucleotides, the CDR3 is TGTGCCAGCAGCCCGCAGGGACAGTTCACAGATACGCAGTATTTT. As protein: CASSPQGQFTDTQYF.